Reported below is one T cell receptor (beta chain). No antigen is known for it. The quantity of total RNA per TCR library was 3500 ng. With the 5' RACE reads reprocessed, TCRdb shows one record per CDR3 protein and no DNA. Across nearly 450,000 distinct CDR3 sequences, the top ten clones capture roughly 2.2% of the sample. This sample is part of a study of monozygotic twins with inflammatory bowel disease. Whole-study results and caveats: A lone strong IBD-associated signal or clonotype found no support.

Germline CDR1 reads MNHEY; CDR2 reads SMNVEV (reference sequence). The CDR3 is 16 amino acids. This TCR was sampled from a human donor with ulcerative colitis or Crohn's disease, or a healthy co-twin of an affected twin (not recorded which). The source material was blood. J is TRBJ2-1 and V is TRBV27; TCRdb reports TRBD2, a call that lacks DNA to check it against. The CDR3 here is CASSLIGLATRDEQLF.